Below, 17 T cell receptor beta chains from the same sample are listed, as sequenced in a study of T-cell memory formation after mild COVID-19. MiXCR, applied by TCRdb to the 5' RACE reads, yields one record per CDR3 protein. Of about 430,000 distinct CDR3 sequences in the sample, approximately 18% were seen once. Specimen: PBMCs or a T cell subset sorted from them (not recorded which). These receptor sequences come from a man aged 18 to 30 who had mild COVID-19 (a few samples of this study predate the infection). Cell type and time point are not known.

This clonotype has a handful of counts. The V gene is TRBV6-5, the J gene TRBJ1-5, with 7 bases matching TRBD1. CDR1 and CDR2 from the germline V gene are MNHEY and SVGAGI. The CDR3 length is 15 residues. V lost 6 bases, J lost 0 bases, and 5 bases stayed unmatched. Here the CDR3 DNA reads TGTGCCAGCAGGAAGACAGGGTATAGCAATCAGCCCCAGCATTTT. Its translation is CASRKTGYSNQPQHF.

This clonotype was seen a few times. This chain links TRBV15 with TRBJ2-1; 9 bases line up with TRBD1. This CDR3 has 14 amino acids. J was trimmed by 3 bases and V by 4 bases; bases with no gene match: 1. The germline gives CDR1 LNHNV, CDR2 YYDKDF (reference sequence). CDR3 nucleotides: TGTGCCACCAGCACGGACAGGGGCTACAATGAGCAGTTCTTC. Amino acids: CATSTDRGYNEQFF.

The V gene is TRBV3-1, the J gene TRBJ2-3; D gene unclear. The CDR3 is 15 amino acids. The V end lost 0 bases, the J end lost 2 bases, and 9 bases lay between the germline ends. Germline lookup yields CDR1 LGHDT and CDR2 YNNKEL (reference sequence). CDR3: CASSQETADTDTQYF. Here the CDR3 DNA reads TGTGCCAGCAGCCAAGAAACTGCTGACACAGATACGCAGTATTTT.

This clonotype was found a few times. V and J are TRBV20-1 and TRBJ2-2; the D is unclear. CDR1 is DFQATT and CDR2 is SNEGSKA in the germline V gene (reference sequence). The CDR3 length is 13 residues. Trimming removed 7 bases at V and 3 bases at J, with 12 bases between. Here the CDR3 reads CSVSYRHTGELFF. CDR3 DNA sequence: TGCAGTGTCTCCTACCGGCACACCGGGGAGCTGTTTTTT.

This clonotype was seen a few times. This sequence joins TRBV9 and TRBJ1-6; perhaps TRBD1 as D (5 bases). The CDR3 has 14 amino acids. In germline, CDR1 is SGDLS, CDR2 YYNGEE. The ends were cut back, 3 bases at V and 8 bases at J, with 12 bases in the middle. CDR3 amino acids: CASSGGTRDSPLHF. In DNA form, the CDR3 reads TGTGCCAGCAGCGGAGGGACCCGCGATTCACCCCTCCACTTT.

This clonotype was detected a few times. V gene TRBV11-2 combines with J gene TRBJ2-1; possibly TRBD2 for D (6 bases). The germline gives CDR1 SGHAT, CDR2 FQNNGV. V was clipped by 1 base and J by 3 bases, with 13 bases between them. CDR3 length equals 16 residues. The CDR3 loop is CASSLVGGLRYNEQFF. CDR3 sequence (DNA): TGTGCCAGCAGCTTAGTCGGAGGGCTTCGCTACAATGAGCAGTTCTTC. Drawing the rest from reference TRBV11-2 and TRBJ2-1, the complete variable domain is EAGVAQSPRYKIIEKRQSVAFWCNPISGHATLYWYQQILGQGPKLLIQFQNNGVVDDSQLPKDRFSAERLKGVDSTLKIQPAKLEDSAVYLCASSLVGGLRYNEQFFGPGTRLTVL.

This chain connects TRBV30 to TRBJ1-1; 9 bases align to TRBD1. Germline-derived CDR1 and CDR2 are GTSNPN and SVGIG (reference sequence). V trimming: 5 bases; J trimming: 6 bases; junction bases outside the gene matches: 4. There are 12 residues in the CDR3. CDR3 in DNA: TGTGCCTGGGGACAGGGGACGGCTGAAGCTTTCTTT. This encodes CAWGQGTAEAFF. The variable domain in full, completed from reference TRBV30 and TRBJ1-1, reads SQTIHQWPATLVQPVGSPLSLECTVEGTSNPNLYWYRQAAGRGLQLLFYSVGIGQISSEVPQNLSASRPQDRQFILSSKKLLLSDSGFYLCAWGQGTAEAFFGQGTRLTVV.

Here the CDR3 reads CASSPRGPQEETQYF. The CDR3, as DNA: TGTGCCAGCTCACCAAGGGGACCTCAGGAGGAGACCCAGTACTTC. The chain joins TRBV18 to TRBJ2-5; either TRBD1 or TRBD2 may fit D (5 bases each). V lost 2 bases to trimming and J lost 5 bases, with 15 bases between them. The CDR3 is made up of 15 amino acids. Germline V gene sequence: CDR1 KGHSH, CDR2 LQKENI.

This clonotype was seen a handful of times. The chain carries TRBV6-5 and TRBJ2-3; D uncertain. CDR1 is MNHEY, CDR2 SVGAGI, per germline. The CDR3 extends over 13 amino acids. V lost 8 bases and J lost 3, with 12 bases in between. The CDR3 bases are TGTGCCAGCTTTGTCATCGGAACAGATACGCAGTATTTT. Residues: CASFVIGTDTQYF.

This clonotype was detected a few times. The J gene is TRBJ1-2, the V gene TRBV5-1; weak D call: TRBD1 (6 bases). The CDR3 is 15 amino acids. Trimming removed 6 bases at V and 5 bases at J, with 20 bases between. Per germline, CDR1 SGHRS and CDR2 YFSETQ. The CDR3 sequence is CASNTGLLPFYGYTF. CDR3 nucleotide sequence: TGCGCCAGCAACACAGGGCTCCTGCCCTTTTATGGCTACACCTTC.

The rearrangement links TRBV7-9 to TRBJ2-2, with TRBD1 as a possible D gene (6 bases). Germline CDR1 reads SEHNR; CDR2 reads FQNEAQ (reference sequence). The V end lost 5 bases, the J end lost 7 bases, and 14 bases lay between the germline ends. The length of the CDR3 is 14 residues. CDR3 bases: TGTGCCAGCAGCCTTACAGGGCAGTACGGGGAGCTGTTTTTT. Its protein is CASSLTGQYGELFF.

For the CDR3, the DNA is TGTGCCAGCAGCGGGAGGGGACTAGCGGCTAACACCGGGGAGCTGTTTTTT. Translating it yields CASSGRGLAANTGELFF. The J gene is TRBJ2-2, the V gene TRBV9, with 11 bases that match TRBD2. This CDR3 spans 17 amino acids. Trimming removed 3 bases from V and 2 bases from J; junction bases left unmatched: 6. Germline CDR1 reads SGDLS; CDR2 reads YYNGEE.

This clonotype showed up just a few times. The chain's CDR3 is CASSLGLQRLNYGYTF. CDR3 coding DNA: TGCGCCAGCAGCTTGGGACTCCAGAGGCTGAACTATGGCTACACCTTC. The chain links TRBV5-1 to TRBJ1-2; no definite D call. There are 16 residues in the CDR3. Germline CDR1 and CDR2: SGHRS and YFSETQ. The V and J ends lost 0 bases and 2 bases respectively, with 14 bases between them. Complete variable domain (other parts from reference TRBV5-1 and TRBJ1-2): KAGVTQTPRYLIKTRGQQVTLSCSPISGHRSVSWYQQTPGQGLQFLFEYFSETQRNKGNFPGRFSGRQFSNSRSEMNVSTLELGDSALYLCASSLGLQRLNYGYTFGSGTRLTVV.

The rearrangement joins TRBV14 to TRBJ2-1; D unresolved. CDR1 and CDR2 (germline): SGHDN, FVKESK. V lost 3 bases and J lost 5, with 11 bases in between. The CDR3 contains 14 residues. The CDR3 DNA follows: TGTGCCAGCAGCCAGGTATGGATGGACAATGAGCAGTTCTTC. Its translation is CASSQVWMDNEQFF.

The CDR3 region is CSARTPSGNTIYF. The CDR3 DNA sequence: TGCAGTGCGCGGACCCCTTCTGGAAACACCATATATTTT. The chain couples TRBV20-1 to TRBJ1-3; D is ambiguous. The CDR3 has 13 residues. CDR1 DFQATT and CDR2 SNEGSKA come from the germline V gene (reference sequence). Trimming left V 6 bases short and J 1 base short, with 10 bases between.

The sample holds a few counts of this clonotype. This chain connects TRBV3-1 to TRBJ2-3, with 8 bases matching TRBD1. The germline V gene has CDR1 LGHDT and CDR2 YNNKEL (reference sequence). V lost 5 bases and J lost 5; bases outside the gene matches: 12. This CDR3 has 16 amino acids. The CDR3 loop reads CASSTYRQGLRDTQYF. The CDR3 nucleotides are TGTGCCAGCAGCACGTATCGACAGGGGCTAAGAGATACGCAGTATTTT.

The rearrangement uses TRBV7-3 and TRBJ2-1; 11 bases align to TRBD2. The V segment lost 0 bases and the J segment 10 bases; nucleotides outside the gene matches: 17. From germline, CDR1 is SGHTA and CDR2 FQGTGA. The CDR3 totals 19 residues. The CDR3 region has the DNA TGTGCCAGCAGCTTAACGCCCCTCGCACTAGCGGGGGCTACGGGCGAGCAGTTCTTC. Translating it yields CASSLTPLALAGATGEQFF. The full variable domain, with the rest looked up from reference TRBV7-3 and TRBJ2-1, is GAGVSQTPSNKVTEKGKYVELRCDPISGHTALYWYRQSLGQGPEFLIYFQGTGAADDSGLPNDRFFAVRPEGSVSTLKIQRTERGDSAVYLCASSLTPLALAGATGEQFFGPGTRLTVL.